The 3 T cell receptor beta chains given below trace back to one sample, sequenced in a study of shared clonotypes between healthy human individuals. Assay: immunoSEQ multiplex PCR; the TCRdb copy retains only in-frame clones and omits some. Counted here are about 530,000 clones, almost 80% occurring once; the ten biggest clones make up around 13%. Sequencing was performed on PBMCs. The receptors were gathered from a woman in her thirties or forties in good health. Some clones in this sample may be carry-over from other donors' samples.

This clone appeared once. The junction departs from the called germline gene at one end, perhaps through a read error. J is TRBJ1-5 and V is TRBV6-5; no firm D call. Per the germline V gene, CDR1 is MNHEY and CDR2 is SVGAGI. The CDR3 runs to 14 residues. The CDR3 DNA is TGTGCCAGCGCCCGGGAACCTAGCTATCAGCCCCAGCATTTT. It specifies CASAREPSYQPQHF.

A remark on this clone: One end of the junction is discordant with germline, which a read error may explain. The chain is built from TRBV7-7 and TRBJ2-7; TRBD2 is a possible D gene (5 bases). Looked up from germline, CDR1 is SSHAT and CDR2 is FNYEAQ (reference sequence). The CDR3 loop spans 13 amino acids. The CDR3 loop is CASSLTARDEQYF. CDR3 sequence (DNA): TGTGCTAGCAGCTTAACGGCGCGGGACGAGCAGTACTTC.

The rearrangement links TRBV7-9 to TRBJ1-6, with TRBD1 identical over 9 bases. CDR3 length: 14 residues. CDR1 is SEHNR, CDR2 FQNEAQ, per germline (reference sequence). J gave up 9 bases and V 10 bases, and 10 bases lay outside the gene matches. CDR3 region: CAIMRGTGLSPLHF. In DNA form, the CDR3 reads TGTGCCATCATGAGGGGGACAGGGCTTTCACCCCTCCACTTT.